This TCR beta chain came from a study of radiotherapy plus CTLA-4 blockade in lung cancer. Libraries were prepared by immunoSEQ multiplex PCR; TCRdb keeps only in-frame clonotypes and omits some of them. The sample yields 90,000 to 150,000 clones, about four fifths seen once. The ends were cut back, 4 bases at V and 0 bases at J, with 13 bases in the middle. The CDR3 is 16 residues long. Per germline, CDR1 MNHEY and CDR2 SVGAGI. The input for sequencing was peripheral blood, taken from a patient treated with radiotherapy plus ipilimumab. This chain uses TRBV6-5 with TRBJ2-1; D might be TRBD1 (6 bases). This TCR was sampled from a human donor with non-small cell lung cancer who had a partial response to radiotherapy plus ipilimumab. The CDR3 spells CASSSNTGSSYNEQFF. The CDR3 coding sequence is TGTGCCAGCAGTTCCAATACAGGGAGCTCCTACAATGAGCAGTTCTTC.